Below, 20 T cell receptor beta chains from the same sample are listed, as sequenced in a study of regulatory T cells in long-lasting Graves disease. The authors built TCR beta libraries using iRepertoire HTBI primers and Arm-PCR of CDR3 regions. MiXCR, applied by TCRdb to the multiplex PCR reads, yields one record per CDR3 protein. The sample includes approximately 400,000 distinct CDR3 sequences, 15% to 19% of them seen just once. The time point denotes: newly diagnosed GD, antithyroid drugs for less than 3 months. PBMCs were the source of the RNA used for TCR sequencing. The sequences come from peripheral blood mononuclear cells (PBMCs), collected at new diagnosis, from a patient treated with antithyroid drugs. These TCRs come from a female donor with Graves disease.

This clonotype was picked up many times. The genes are TRBV6-9 and TRBJ1-2; no clear D gene. The length of the CDR3 is 16 residues. Germline-derived CDR1 and CDR2 are MNHGY and SVAAGI. Between the trimmed V and J ends, which lost 3 bases and 4 bases, there was a span of 18 bases. CDR3 coding DNA: TGTGCCAGCAGTTACTTAAACCCCACCGCTAGCTATGGCTACACCTTC. Its protein product is CASSYLNPTASYGYTF.

This clonotype was seen a few times. This chain uses TRBV6-1 with TRBJ1-6, with D possibly TRBD1 on 5 matching bases. The CDR3 consists of 14 residues. Trimming cost V 8 bases and J 6 bases, with 14 bases left between them. Germline V lookup: CDR1 MNHNS, CDR2 SASEGT. CDR3 residues: CASSRPGANSPLHF. CDR3 DNA: TGTGCCAGCTCCCGACCCGGGGCTAATTCACCCCTCCACTTT.

This clonotype appeared a few times. J is TRBJ1-5 and V is TRBV25-1; 7 nucleotides agree with TRBD1. This CDR3 has 14 residues. Germline lookup yields CDR1 MGHDK and CDR2 SYGVNS. J was trimmed by 3 bases and V by 4 bases; bases with no gene match: 3. CDR3 bases: TGTGCCAGCAGTGGAGGGGGCTACAATCAGCCCCAGCATTTT. Translating gives CASSGGGYNQPQHF.

This chain joins TRBV7-2 and TRBJ1-2, with unresolved D. CDR3 length equals 13 residues. V gave up 1 base and J gave up 8 bases, with 11 bases separating them. CDR1 and CDR2 from the germline V gene are SGHTA and FQGNSA. The CDR3 coding sequence is TGTGCCAGCAGCTTAGAAAGGGAATGGGGCTACACCTTC. Protein sequence: CASSLEREWGYTF.

The V gene is TRBV6-5, the J gene TRBJ2-1; D possibly uses TRBD1 or TRBD2 (5 bases each). The CDR3 covers 16 residues. CDR1 is MNHEY and CDR2 is SVGAGI in the germline V gene. The V gene lost 2 bases and the J gene lost 8 bases, with 19 bases spanning the gap. Here the CDR3 DNA reads TGTGCCAGCAGTTACCTCCCGGGACGGATGGTGGATGAGCAGTTCTTC. It specifies CASSYLPGRMVDEQFF.

This clonotype appeared a few times. The CDR3 DNA reads TGTGCCAGCTCACCACCGGAACGAGGGCTCCAAGAGACCCAGTACTTC. Protein sequence: CASSPPERGLQETQYF. The chain uses TRBV18 and TRBJ2-5, with a tentative D call TRBD2 (5 bases). CDR1 and CDR2 (germline): KGHSH, LQKENI. Trimming took off 0 bases at V and 1 base at J, with 12 bases between the two ends. The CDR3 consists of 16 residues.

This clonotype was recorded many times. This chain joins TRBV5-1 and TRBJ2-7, with TRBD2 matching 8 bases. After removal of 5 bases from V and 1 base from J, the junction contained 5 bases not matched to a gene. Germline values: CDR1 SGHRS, CDR2 YFSETQ. This CDR3 region has 14 residues. CDR3 bases: TGCGCCAGCAGAATCGGGGGGGGGTCCTACGAGCAGTACTTC. Its translation: CASRIGGGSYEQYF.

This clonotype was seen repeatedly, ten times or more. The CDR3: CASSPRTSESSYNEQFF. In nucleotides, the CDR3 is TGTGCCAGCAGCCCCAGGACTAGCGAGAGCTCCTACAATGAGCAGTTCTTC. V usage is TRBV3-2 and J usage is TRBJ2-1; TRBD2, the table's D call, was not compared with the DNA. TRBV3-2 is tagged as a pseudogene. The CDR3 extends over 17 amino acids.

This clonotype was detected ten times or more. This chain uses TRBV2 with TRBJ1-6; 9 nucleotides agree with TRBD1. The CDR3 is made up of 15 amino acids. CDR1 is SNHLY, CDR2 FYNNEI, per germline. J lost 7 bases, V lost 8 bases, and 9 bases had no gene match. The CDR3 bases are TGTGCCAGCGGAAACCGGGACAGGGAGAATTCACCCCTCCACTTT. Its protein is CASGNRDRENSPLHF.

This clonotype was recorded many times. V usage is TRBV20-1 and J usage is TRBJ2-1, with 8 bases fitting TRBD1. Germline loops: CDR1 DFQATT, CDR2 SNEGSKA (reference sequence). CDR3 length: 15 residues. V lost 6 bases and J lost 2; bases outside the gene matches: 9. The CDR3 sequence is CSAPKLTGAYNEQFF. CDR3 coding DNA: TGCAGTGCACCTAAGCTGACAGGGGCCTACAATGAGCAGTTCTTC.

This clonotype was seen only a few times. The CDR3 nucleotides are TGTGCCAGCAGCGTGCAGACAGGATCCGACGAGCAGTACTTC. Encoded protein: CASSVQTGSDEQYF. V is TRBV9 and J is TRBJ2-7, with TRBD1 as a possible D gene (6 bases). The CDR3 totals 14 residues. Deletions cut 2 bases from V and 5 bases from J, with 14 bases between. CDR1 is SGDLS, CDR2 YYNGEE, per germline.

Only a few counts were recorded for this clonotype. DNA of the CDR3: TGTGCCACCCGAACCGGGACTAGTAACACCGGGGAGCTGTTTTTT. It is translated as CATRTGTSNTGELFF. This chain links TRBV6-1 with TRBJ2-2; 8 nucleotides match TRBD2. V dropped 10 bases and J dropped 2; count of bases not matched to a gene: 9. The CDR3 is 15 residues long. The germline gives CDR1 MNHNS, CDR2 SASEGT.

This clonotype has a count of ten or more. The CDR3 loop reads CSARDTGGGREQYF. CDR3 in DNA: TGCAGTGCTAGAGATACAGGGGGAGGGCGTGAGCAGTACTTC. The chain is built from TRBV20-1 and TRBJ2-7; a weak D match, TRBD1 (8 bases). Trimming pared 0 bases from V and 7 bases from J, leaving 16 bases between. The CDR3 length is 14 residues. CDR1 and CDR2 from the germline V gene are DFQATT and SNEGSKA (reference sequence).

A word on this clonotype: A far larger clone is one nucleotide away, so this likely arose from a read error. V and J are TRBV7-9 and TRBJ2-3; D uncertain. The end of the DNA is better explained by TRBJ2-1, so the J call may be wrong. The V gene's germline CDR1 is SEHNR and CDR2 FQNEAQ (reference sequence). The CDR3 contains 14 residues. CDR3 DNA sequence: TGTGCCAGCAGCTTAGCTCTAAGGCCCTACGAGCAGTTCTTC. As protein: CASSLALRPYEQFF.

The chain is built from TRBV12-3 or TRBV12-4 and TRBJ2-5, with TRBD1 as a possible D gene (5 bases). V gave up 10 bases and J gave up 2 bases, with 20 bases separating them. The CDR3 totals 15 residues. CDR3 DNA sequence: TGTGCCAACAGCTTCAGTACCGCAGGGCAAGAGACCCAGTACTTC. Translating gives CANSFSTAGQETQYF.

This clonotype came up many times. This sequence joins TRBV7-9 and TRBJ2-3; TRBD2 matches at 9 bases. This CDR3 contains 14 residues. The germline gives CDR1 SEHNR, CDR2 FQNEAQ (reference sequence). Germline trimming cut 3 bases from V and 4 bases from J; bases unmatched to any gene: 2. The CDR3 reads CASSFIAGADTQYF. CDR3 in DNA: TGTGCCAGCAGCTTCATAGCGGGAGCAGATACGCAGTATTTT.

This clonotype was counted ten times or more. The junction shows a germline mismatch at one end, possibly a read error. This chain joins TRBV7-2 and TRBJ1-2; D not certain. CDR3 length: 14 amino acids. The germline V gene encodes CDR1 SGHTA and CDR2 FQGNSA. In DNA form, the CDR3 reads TGCGCCAGCAGCCAAAAGACCCGTCGGTTGGGCTACACCTTC. As protein: CASSQKTRRLGYTF.

The V and J genes are TRBV20-1 and TRBJ2-7; D gene ambiguous. The germline V and J ends were trimmed by 1 base and 2 bases, with 9 bases remaining between them. The CDR3 contains 13 residues. CDR1 is DFQATT, CDR2 SNEGSKA, per germline (reference sequence). The CDR3 loop is CSARGTLTYEQYF. The DNA of the CDR3 is TGCAGTGCTAGAGGAACACTTACCTACGAGCAGTACTTC.

The rearrangement uses TRBV11-2 and TRBJ2-3; 10 bases align to TRBD1. Trimming took 8 bases from V and 2 from J; bases not matched to a gene: 16. Germline CDR1 SGHAT, CDR2 FQNNGV. This CDR3 spans 18 amino acids. CDR3 nucleotides: TGTGCCAGCTCACCGGGCGTCGGGACAGGGGTATTCACAGATACGCAGTATTTT. Amino acid sequence: CASSPGVGTGVFTDTQYF.

The sample holds many counts of this clonotype. V gene TRBV7-2 combines with J gene TRBJ2-7; TRBD1 or TRBD2 may be the D gene (6 bases each). Germline loops: CDR1 SGHTA, CDR2 FQGNSA. V lost 3 bases, J lost 6 bases, and 12 bases lay in between. The CDR3 totals 13 residues. The CDR3 DNA is TGTGCCAGCAGCTTGGTACAGGGACTCGAGCAGTACTTC. Protein: CASSLVQGLEQYF.